A selection of T cell receptor beta chains follows, all from one sample in a study of blood T cell repertoires in COVID-19. Produced via immunoSEQ multiplex PCR; TCRdb's table is partial and in-frame only. This table holds 150,000 to 200,000 clones, approximately 86% found once. The source material was peripheral blood. Receptors originate from a woman older than 75 with COVID-19, enrolled during active disease. The CDR3 runs from the conserved cysteine through the conserved F or W. The D gene is left open where the match is weak.

V gene: TRBV7-2; J gene: TRBJ2-5; D gene: TRBD2; CDR3 protein: CASSGGTSGETQYF
V gene: TRBV5-1; J gene: TRBJ2-7; D gene: TRBD1; CDR3 protein: CASSLWGQIYEQYF
V gene: TRBV7-2; J gene: TRBJ2-2; D gene: .; CDR3 protein: CASSLGLGGELFF
V gene: TRBV11-2; J gene: TRBJ1-4; D gene: .; CDR3 protein: CASSVRSNEKLFF
V gene: TRBV6-5; J gene: TRBJ2-3; D gene: .; CDR3 protein: CASSHEVAQYF
V gene: TRBV28; J gene: TRBJ2-7; D gene: .; CDR3 protein: CASSLGQGSEQYF
V gene: TRBV5-6; J gene: TRBJ1-4; D gene: .; CDR3 protein: CASSPLWGEEGKLFF
V gene: TRBV5-4; J gene: TRBJ1-2; D gene: .; CDR3 protein: CASSPDTNYGYTF
V gene: TRBV7-2; J gene: TRBJ1-6; D gene: TRBD1; CDR3 protein: CASSPQGRSPLHF
V gene: TRBV3-1/TRBV3-2; J gene: TRBJ1-2; D gene: .; CDR3 protein: CASSLPPGVDTF
V gene: TRBV28; J gene: TRBJ1-1; D gene: TRBD1; CDR3 protein: CASSLTTGGEAFF
V gene: TRBV19; J gene: TRBJ1-5; D gene: .; CDR3 protein: CASSTRARTNSNQPQHF
V gene: TRBV7-2; J gene: TRBJ1-5; D gene: TRBD1; CDR3 protein: CASSLGQGQPQHF
V gene: TRBV6-6; J gene: TRBJ1-2; D gene: .; CDR3 protein: CASRGPGVYGYTF
V gene: TRBV7-3; J gene: TRBJ1-6; D gene: .; CDR3 protein: CASSAQVYNSPLHF
V gene: TRBV7-3; J gene: TRBJ2-2; D gene: TRBD2; CDR3 protein: CASSPIAGASLGELFF
V gene: TRBV5-4; J gene: TRBJ2-3; D gene: TRBD2; CDR3 protein: CASSLATSSESTDTQYF
V gene: TRBV5-4; J gene: TRBJ2-3; D gene: TRBD2; CDR3 protein: CASSLGLADYTDTQYF
V gene: TRBV28; J gene: TRBJ1-1; D gene: .; CDR3 protein: CASRLQGPTEAFF
V gene: TRBV18; J gene: TRBJ2-1; D gene: TRBD2; CDR3 protein: CASSPSRTSGSYNEQFF
V gene: TRBV4-1; J gene: TRBJ1-4; D gene: TRBD1; CDR3 protein: CASSLRDRDEKLFF
V gene: TRBV7-9; J gene: TRBJ1-4; D gene: .; CDR3 protein: CASSLGTANEKLFF
V gene: TRBV6-5; J gene: TRBJ1-1; D gene: .; CDR3 protein: CASSYSRQMNTEAFF
V gene: TRBV10-1; J gene: TRBJ1-2; D gene: .; CDR3 protein: CASTHNERGCGYTF
V gene: TRBV9; J gene: TRBJ2-7; D gene: TRBD1; CDR3 protein: CASSTRTGGYYEQYF
V gene: TRBV11-2; J gene: TRBJ2-7; D gene: .; CDR3 protein: CASSPRTGFYEQYF
V gene: TRBV3-1/TRBV3-2; J gene: TRBJ2-2; D gene: TRBD1; CDR3 protein: CASSRTDRGRTGELFF
V gene: TRBV7-3; J gene: TRBJ2-5; D gene: TRBD2; CDR3 protein: CASSLVFASGRYVTQYF
V gene: TRBV7-9; J gene: TRBJ2-3; D gene: .; CDR3 protein: CASSLFGTNTDTQYF
V gene: TRBV6-5; J gene: TRBJ2-5; D gene: TRBD1; CDR3 protein: CASSRPGQGETQYF
V gene: TRBV28; J gene: TRBJ2-7; D gene: .; CDR3 protein: CASIGGHEQYF
V gene: TRBV19; J gene: TRBJ1-1; D gene: TRBD1; CDR3 protein: CASSSRDRGLPNTEAFF
V gene: TRBV5-1; J gene: TRBJ2-7; D gene: .; CDR3 protein: CASSSGGTVYEQYF
V gene: TRBV7-9; J gene: TRBJ2-7; D gene: TRBD2; CDR3 protein: CASSIGLAGSLDEQYF
V gene: TRBV15; J gene: TRBJ2-1; D gene: TRBD1; CDR3 protein: CATKKDRESYNEQFF
V gene: TRBV2; J gene: TRBJ2-5; D gene: .; CDR3 protein: CASSLRASGEGTQYF
V gene: TRBV19; J gene: TRBJ1-2; D gene: .; CDR3 protein: CASISGRNYGYTF
V gene: TRBV3-1/TRBV3-2; J gene: TRBJ1-2; D gene: TRBD1; CDR3 protein: CASSQYRGRDGYTF
V gene: TRBV15; J gene: TRBJ2-3; D gene: TRBD1; CDR3 protein: CATSREQGIDTQYF
V gene: TRBV19; J gene: TRBJ2-2; D gene: TRBD1; CDR3 protein: CASSIGQGIGELFF
V gene: TRBV19; J gene: TRBJ1-1; D gene: TRBD1; CDR3 protein: CASSRQGMNTEAFF